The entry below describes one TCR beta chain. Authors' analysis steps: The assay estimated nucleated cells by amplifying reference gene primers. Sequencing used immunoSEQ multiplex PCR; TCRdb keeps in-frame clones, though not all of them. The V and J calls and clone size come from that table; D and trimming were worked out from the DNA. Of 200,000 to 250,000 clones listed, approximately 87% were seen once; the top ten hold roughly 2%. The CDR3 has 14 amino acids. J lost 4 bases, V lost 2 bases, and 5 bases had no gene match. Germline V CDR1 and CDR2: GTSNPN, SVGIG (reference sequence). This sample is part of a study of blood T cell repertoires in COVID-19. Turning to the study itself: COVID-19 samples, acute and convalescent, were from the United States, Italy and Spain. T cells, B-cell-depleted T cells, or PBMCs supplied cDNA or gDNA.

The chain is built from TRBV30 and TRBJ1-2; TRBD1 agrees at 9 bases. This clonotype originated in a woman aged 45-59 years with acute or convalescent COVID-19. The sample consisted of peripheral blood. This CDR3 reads CAWSPGTGPYGYTF. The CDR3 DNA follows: TGTGCCTGGAGTCCGGGGACAGGGCCCTATGGCTACACCTTC.